Listed below are T cell receptor beta chains from one sample, sequenced in a study of cytomegalovirus exposure and HLA in healthy donors. Sequenced by immunoSEQ multiplex PCR; TCRdb stores in-frame clones only, minus some. This sample contains some 80,000 clones. Sequencing was performed on PBMCs. These receptors originate from a man aged 45-65 years in good health and CMV-seropositive. CDR3s include the opening cysteine and the closing phenylalanine or tryptophan. Each record gives: J gene, V gene, CDR3 protein.

>TRBJ2-5|TRBV4-1
CASSQERGARETQYF
>TRBJ2-1|TRBV2
CASSGQGIGEQFF
>TRBJ1-5|TRBV5-5
CASSLYTSNQPQHF
>TRBJ1-2|TRBV5-1
CASSTRETNYGYTF
>TRBJ2-5|TRBV5-1
CASSRTSGTLGETQYF
>TRBJ1-2|TRBV18
CASSETTGGLAINTF
>TRBJ2-7|TRBV5-1
CASSLTPGTSTYEQYF
>TRBJ1-2|TRBV5-4
CASSQRRAGGGNGYTF
>TRBJ1-3|TRBV5-4
CASSWGPGAGNTIYF
>TRBJ2-1|TRBV27
CASSLLAGALGDEQFF
>TRBJ2-5|TRBV9
CASSVDLQETQYF
>TRBJ1-2|TRBV10-3
CAIQGTRDGYTF
>TRBJ2-1|TRBV5-4
CASSLFRGRLGVSNEQFF
>TRBJ1-5|TRBV6-1
CASSEGWDRYSNQPQHF
>TRBJ2-3|TRBV18
CASFSGDTDTQYF
>TRBJ1-2|TRBV4-1
CASSQRKPGQGWGYGYTF
>TRBJ2-7|TRBV5-1
CASSLDRTYEQYF
>TRBJ2-3|TRBV10-3
CAISELEAGLTDTQYF